This T cell receptor beta chain comes out of a study of OX40 agonist ivuxolimab in advanced cancers. Study context: Three patients had partial responses: one hepatocellular carcinoma, two cutaneous melanoma.

The table lists this clone with a count of one. The CDR3 has 15 amino acids. The V segment lost 7 bases and the J segment 1 base; nucleotides outside the gene matches: 9. Germline V lookup: CDR1 SQVTM, CDR2 ANQGSEA. The data were produced by immunoSEQ multiplex PCR, yet TCRdb's version contains in-frame clones alone and is incomplete. Altogether approximately 57,000 clones are present, 81% being singletons, with the ten largest covering over 0.6%. The chain is built from TRBV29-1 and TRBJ2-1, with TRBD1 matching 8 bases. This receptor was obtained from an adult with an advanced solid tumor such as melanoma, head and neck, liver or kidney cancer. Material: CD4+ or CD8+ T cells sorted from blood, obtained in a trial of the OX40 agonist ivuxolimab. The CDR3 region has the DNA TGCAGCGCAACTCCGGGACAGGATTCCTACAATGAGCAGTTCTTC. This sequence encodes CSATPGQDSYNEQFF.